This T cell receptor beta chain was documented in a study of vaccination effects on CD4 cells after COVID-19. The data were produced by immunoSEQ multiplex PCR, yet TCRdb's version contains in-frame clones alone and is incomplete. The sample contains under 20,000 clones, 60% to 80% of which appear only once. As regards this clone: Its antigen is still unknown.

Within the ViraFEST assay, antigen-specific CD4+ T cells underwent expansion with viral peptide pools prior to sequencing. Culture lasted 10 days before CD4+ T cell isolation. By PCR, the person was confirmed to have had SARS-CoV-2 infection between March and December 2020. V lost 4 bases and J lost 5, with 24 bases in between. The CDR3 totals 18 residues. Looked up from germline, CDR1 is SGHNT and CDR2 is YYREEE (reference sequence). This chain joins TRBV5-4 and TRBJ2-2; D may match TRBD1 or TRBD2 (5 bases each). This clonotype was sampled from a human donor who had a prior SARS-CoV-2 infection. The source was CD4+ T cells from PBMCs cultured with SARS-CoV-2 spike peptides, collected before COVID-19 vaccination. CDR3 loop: CASSPRGAQGLGTGELFF. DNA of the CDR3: TGTGCCAGCAGCCCACGGGGCGCGCAGGGATTAGGGACCGGGGAGCTGTTTTTT. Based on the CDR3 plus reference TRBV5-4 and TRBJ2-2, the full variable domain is ETGVTQSPTHLIKTRGQQVTLRCSSQSGHNTVSWYQQALGQGPQFIFQYYREEENGRGNFPPRFSGLQFPNYSSELNVNALELDDSALYLCASSPRGAQGLGTGELFFGEGSRLTVL.